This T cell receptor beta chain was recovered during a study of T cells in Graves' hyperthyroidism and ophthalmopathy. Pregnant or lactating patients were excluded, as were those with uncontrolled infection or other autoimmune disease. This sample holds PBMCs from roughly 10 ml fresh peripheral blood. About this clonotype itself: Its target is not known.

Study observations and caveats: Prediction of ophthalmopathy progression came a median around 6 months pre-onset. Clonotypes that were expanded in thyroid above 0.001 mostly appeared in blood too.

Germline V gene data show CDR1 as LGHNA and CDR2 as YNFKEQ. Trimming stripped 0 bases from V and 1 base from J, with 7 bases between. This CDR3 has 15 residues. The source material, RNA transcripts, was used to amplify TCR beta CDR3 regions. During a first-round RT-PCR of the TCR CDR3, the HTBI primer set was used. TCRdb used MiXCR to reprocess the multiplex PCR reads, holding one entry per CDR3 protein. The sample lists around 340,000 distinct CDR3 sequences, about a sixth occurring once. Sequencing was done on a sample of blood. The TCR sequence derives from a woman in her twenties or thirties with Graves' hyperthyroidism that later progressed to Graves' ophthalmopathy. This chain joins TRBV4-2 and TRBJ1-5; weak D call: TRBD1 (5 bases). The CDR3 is CASSQEWDSNQPQHF. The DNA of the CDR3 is TGTGCCAGCAGCCAAGAGTGGGACAGCAATCAGCCCCAGCATTTT.